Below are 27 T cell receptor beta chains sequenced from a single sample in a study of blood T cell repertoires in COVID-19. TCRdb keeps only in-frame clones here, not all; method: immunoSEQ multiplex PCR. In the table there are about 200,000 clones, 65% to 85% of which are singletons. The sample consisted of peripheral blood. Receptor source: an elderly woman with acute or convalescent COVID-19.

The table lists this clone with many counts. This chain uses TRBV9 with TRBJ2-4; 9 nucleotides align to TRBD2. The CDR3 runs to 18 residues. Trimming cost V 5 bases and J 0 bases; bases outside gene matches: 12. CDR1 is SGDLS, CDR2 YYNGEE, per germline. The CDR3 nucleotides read TGTGCCAGCAGTCCGACAGGAAGCGGGGGGCAAGCCAAAAACATTCAGTACTTC. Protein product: CASSPTGSGGQAKNIQYF.

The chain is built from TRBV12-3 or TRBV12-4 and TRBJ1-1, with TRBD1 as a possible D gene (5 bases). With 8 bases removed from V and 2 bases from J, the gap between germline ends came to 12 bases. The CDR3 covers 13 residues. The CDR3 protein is CASGRQSNTEAFF. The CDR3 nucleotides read TGTGCCAGCGGTCGACAGAGCAACACTGAAGCTTTCTTT.

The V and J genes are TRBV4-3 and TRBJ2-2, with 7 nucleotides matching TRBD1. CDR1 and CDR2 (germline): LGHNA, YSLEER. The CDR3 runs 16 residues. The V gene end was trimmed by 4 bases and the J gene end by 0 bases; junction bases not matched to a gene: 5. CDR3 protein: CASSLEGQTNTGELFF. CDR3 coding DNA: TGCGCCAGCAGCCTAGAGGGACAGACGAACACCGGGGAGCTGTTTTTT.

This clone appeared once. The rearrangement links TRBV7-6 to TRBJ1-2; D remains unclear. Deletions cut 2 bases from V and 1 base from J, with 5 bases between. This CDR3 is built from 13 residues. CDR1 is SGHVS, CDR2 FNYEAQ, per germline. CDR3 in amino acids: CASSLNSNYGYTF. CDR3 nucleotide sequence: TGTGCCAGCAGCTTAAACAGTAACTATGGCTACACCTTC.

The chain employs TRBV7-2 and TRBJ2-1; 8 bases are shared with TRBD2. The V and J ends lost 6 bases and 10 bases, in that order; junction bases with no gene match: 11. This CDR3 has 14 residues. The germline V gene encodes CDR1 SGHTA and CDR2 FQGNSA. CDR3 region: CASRAGLEVSEQFF. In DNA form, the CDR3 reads TGTGCCAGCAGGGCGGGACTAGAGGTTAGCGAGCAGTTCTTC.

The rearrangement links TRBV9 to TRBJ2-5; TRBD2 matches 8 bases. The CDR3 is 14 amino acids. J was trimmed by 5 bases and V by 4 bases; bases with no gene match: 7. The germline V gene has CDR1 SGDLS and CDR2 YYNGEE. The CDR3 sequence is CASSSPGGAETQYF. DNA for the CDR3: TGTGCCAGCAGCTCCCCCGGGGGGGCGGAGACCCAGTACTTC.

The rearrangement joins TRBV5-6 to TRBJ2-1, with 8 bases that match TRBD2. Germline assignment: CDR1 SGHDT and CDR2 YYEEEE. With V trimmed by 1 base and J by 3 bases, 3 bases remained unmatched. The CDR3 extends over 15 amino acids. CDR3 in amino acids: CASSLSRGGYNEQFF. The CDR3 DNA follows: TGTGCCAGCAGCTTGAGTCGGGGGGGCTACAATGAGCAGTTCTTC.

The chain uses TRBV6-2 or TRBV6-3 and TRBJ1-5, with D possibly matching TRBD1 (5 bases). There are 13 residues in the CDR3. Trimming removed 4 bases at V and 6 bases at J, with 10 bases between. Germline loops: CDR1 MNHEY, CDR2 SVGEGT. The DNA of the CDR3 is TGTGCCAGCAGTTTTGGGGGGAGTCAGCCCCAGCATTTT. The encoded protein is CASSFGGSQPQHF.

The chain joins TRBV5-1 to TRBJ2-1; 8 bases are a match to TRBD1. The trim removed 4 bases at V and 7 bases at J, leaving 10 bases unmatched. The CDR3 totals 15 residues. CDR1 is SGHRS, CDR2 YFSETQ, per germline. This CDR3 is CASSVEVGQGNEQFF. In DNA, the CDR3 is TGCGCCAGCAGCGTTGAAGTTGGACAGGGTAATGAGCAGTTCTTC.

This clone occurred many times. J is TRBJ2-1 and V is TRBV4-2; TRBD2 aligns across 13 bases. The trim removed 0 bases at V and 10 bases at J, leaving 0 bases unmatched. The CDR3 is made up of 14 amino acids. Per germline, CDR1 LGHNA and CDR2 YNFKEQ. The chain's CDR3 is CASSQELAGGEQFF. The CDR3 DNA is TGTGCCAGCAGCCAAGAACTAGCGGGAGGGGAGCAGTTCTTC.

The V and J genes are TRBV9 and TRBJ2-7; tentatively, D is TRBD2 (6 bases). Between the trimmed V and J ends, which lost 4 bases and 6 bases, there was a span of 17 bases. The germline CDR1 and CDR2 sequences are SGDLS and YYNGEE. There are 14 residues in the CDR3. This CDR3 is CASSPRGLVLEQYF. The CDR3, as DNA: TGTGCCAGCAGCCCTCGGGGACTCGTCCTCGAGCAGTACTTC.

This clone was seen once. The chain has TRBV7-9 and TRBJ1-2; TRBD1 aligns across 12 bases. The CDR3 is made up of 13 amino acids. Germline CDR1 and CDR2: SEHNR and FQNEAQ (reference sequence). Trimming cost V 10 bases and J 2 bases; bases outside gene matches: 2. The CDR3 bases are TGTGCCATCGGGACAGGGGGCAACTATGGCTACACCTTC. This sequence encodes CAIGTGGNYGYTF. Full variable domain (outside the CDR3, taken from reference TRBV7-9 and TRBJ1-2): DTGVSQNPRHKITKRGQNVTFRCDPISEHNRLYWYRQTLGQGPEFLTYFQNEAQLEKSRLLSDRFSAERPKGSFSTLEIQRTEQGDSAMYLCAIGTGGNYGYTFGSGTRLTVV.

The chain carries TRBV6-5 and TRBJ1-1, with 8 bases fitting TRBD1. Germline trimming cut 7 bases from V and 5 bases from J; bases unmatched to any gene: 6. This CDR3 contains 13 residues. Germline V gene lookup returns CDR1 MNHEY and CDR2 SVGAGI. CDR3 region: CASILQGGTEAFF. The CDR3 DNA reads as TGTGCCAGCATATTACAGGGGGGGACTGAAGCTTTCTTT.

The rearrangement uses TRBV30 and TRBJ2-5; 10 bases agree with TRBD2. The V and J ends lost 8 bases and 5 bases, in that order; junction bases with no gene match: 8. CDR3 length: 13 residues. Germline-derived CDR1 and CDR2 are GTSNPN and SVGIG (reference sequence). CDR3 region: CAAYQLAGETQYF. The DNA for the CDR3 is TGTGCCGCCTACCAACTAGCGGGGGAGACCCAGTACTTC.

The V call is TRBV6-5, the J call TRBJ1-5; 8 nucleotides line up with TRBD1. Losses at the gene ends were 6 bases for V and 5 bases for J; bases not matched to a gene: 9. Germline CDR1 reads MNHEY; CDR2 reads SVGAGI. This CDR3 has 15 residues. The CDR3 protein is CASSSGTGMDQPQHF. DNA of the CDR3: TGTGCCAGCAGCTCCGGGACAGGAATGGATCAGCCCCAGCATTTT.

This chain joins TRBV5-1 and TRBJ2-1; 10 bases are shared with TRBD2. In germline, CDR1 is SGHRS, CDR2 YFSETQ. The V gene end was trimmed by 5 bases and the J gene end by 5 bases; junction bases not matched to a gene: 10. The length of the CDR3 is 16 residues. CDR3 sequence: CASSYASGSFNNEQFF. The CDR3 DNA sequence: TGCGCCAGCAGTTATGCTAGCGGGAGTTTTAACAATGAGCAGTTCTTC.

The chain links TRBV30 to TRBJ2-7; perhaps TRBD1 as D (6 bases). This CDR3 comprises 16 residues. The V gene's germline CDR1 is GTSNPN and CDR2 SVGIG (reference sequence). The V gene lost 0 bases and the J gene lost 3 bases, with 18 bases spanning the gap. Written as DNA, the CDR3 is TGTGCCTGGAGTGTAGGCCACAGGGATTTTAACTACGAGCAGTACTTC. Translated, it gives CAWSVGHRDFNYEQYF.

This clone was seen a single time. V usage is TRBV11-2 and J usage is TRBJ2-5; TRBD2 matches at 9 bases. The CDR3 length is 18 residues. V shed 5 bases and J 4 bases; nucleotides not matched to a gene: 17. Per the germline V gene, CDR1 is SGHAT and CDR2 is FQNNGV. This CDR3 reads CASSRRASPSGVRETQYF. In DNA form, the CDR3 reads TGTGCCAGCAGCCGCCGGGCTAGCCCTAGCGGGGTTCGAGAGACCCAGTACTTC.

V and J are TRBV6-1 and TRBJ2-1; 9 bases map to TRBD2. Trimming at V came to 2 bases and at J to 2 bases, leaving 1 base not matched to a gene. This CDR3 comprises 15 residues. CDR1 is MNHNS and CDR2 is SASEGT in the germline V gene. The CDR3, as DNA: TGTGCCAGCAGTGAATCTAGCGGGGCCTACAATGAGCAGTTCTTC. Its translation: CASSESSGAYNEQFF.

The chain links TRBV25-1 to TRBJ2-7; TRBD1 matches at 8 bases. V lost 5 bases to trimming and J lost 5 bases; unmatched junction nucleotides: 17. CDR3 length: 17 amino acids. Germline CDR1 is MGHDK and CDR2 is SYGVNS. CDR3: CASSSLPEDRALHEQYF. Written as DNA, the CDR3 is TGTGCCAGCAGTTCTCTACCCGAGGACAGGGCTCTCCACGAGCAGTACTTC.

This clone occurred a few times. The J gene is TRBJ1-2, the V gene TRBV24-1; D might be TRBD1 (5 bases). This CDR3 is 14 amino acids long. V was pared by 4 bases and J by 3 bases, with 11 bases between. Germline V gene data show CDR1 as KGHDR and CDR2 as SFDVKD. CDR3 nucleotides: TGTGCCACCAGTGAATCGGGGGGGGACTATGGCTACACCTTC. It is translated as CATSESGGDYGYTF.

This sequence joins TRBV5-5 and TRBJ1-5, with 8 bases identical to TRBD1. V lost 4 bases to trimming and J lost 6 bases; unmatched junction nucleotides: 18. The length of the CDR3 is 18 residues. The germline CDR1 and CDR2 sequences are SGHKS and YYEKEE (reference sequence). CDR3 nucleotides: TGTGCCAGCAGCCCTGGCGGGTTGGGGCAGGGGGCGGGTCAGCCCCAGCATTTT. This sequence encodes CASSPGGLGQGAGQPQHF.

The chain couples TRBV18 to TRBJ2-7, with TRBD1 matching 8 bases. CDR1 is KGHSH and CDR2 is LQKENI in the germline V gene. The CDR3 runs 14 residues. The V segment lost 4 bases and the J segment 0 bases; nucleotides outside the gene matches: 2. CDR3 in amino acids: CASSRGQGSYEQYF. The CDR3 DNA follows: TGTGCCAGCTCACGCGGACAGGGCTCCTACGAGCAGTACTTC.

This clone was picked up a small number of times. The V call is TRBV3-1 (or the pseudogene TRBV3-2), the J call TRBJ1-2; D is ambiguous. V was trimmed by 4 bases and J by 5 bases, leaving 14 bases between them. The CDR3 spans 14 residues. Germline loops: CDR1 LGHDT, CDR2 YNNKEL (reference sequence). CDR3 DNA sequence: TGTGCCAGCAGCCCCCGGGGTGCGGTATATGGCTACACCTTC. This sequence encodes CASSPRGAVYGYTF.

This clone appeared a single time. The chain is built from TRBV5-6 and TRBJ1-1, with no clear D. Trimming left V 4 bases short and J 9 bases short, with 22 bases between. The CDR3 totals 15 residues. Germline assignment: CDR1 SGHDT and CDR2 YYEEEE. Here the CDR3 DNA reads TGTGCCAGCAGCCCCTACGGTACAGTTAACGGAAAAGCTTTCTTT. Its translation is CASSPYGTVNGKAFF. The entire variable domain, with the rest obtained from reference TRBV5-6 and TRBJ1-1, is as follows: DAGVTQSPTHLIKTRGQQVTLRCSPKSGHDTVSWYQQALGQGPQFIFQYYEEEERQRGNFPDRFSGHQFPNYSSELNVNALLLGDSALYLCASSPYGTVNGKAFFGQGTRLTVV.

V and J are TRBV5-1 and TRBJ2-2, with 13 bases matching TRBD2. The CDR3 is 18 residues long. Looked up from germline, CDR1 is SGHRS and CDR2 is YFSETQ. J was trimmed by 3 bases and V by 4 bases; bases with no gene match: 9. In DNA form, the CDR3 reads TGCGCCAGCAGCCTGGACAGACTAGCGGGAGGAGACACCGGGGAGCTGTTTTTT. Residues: CASSLDRLAGGDTGELFF.

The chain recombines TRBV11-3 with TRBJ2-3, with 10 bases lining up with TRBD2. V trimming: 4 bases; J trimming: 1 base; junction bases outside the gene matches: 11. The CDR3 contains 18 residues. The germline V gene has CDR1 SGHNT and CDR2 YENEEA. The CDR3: CASSSRTSGGEGTDTQYF. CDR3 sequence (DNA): TGTGCCAGCAGCTCAAGGACTAGCGGCGGGGAGGGCACAGATACGCAGTATTTT. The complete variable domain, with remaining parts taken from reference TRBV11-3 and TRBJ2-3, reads EAGVVQSPRYKIIEKKQPVAFWCNPISGHNTLYWYLQNLGQGPELLIRYENEEAVDDSQLPKDRFSAERLKGVDSTLKIQPAELGDSAVYLCASSSRTSGGEGTDTQYFGPGTRLTVL.